This note documents a single T cell receptor beta chain sequence. This entry comes from a study of control samples from healthy donors and cancer patients. Trimming cost V 3 bases and J 0 bases, with 19 bases left between them. The CDR3 loop spans 17 amino acids. CDR1 and CDR2 from the germline V gene are SGDLS and YYNGEE. Sequenced by immunoSEQ multiplex PCR; TCRdb stores in-frame clones only, minus some. The table records approximately 150,000 clones, about 93% of them present only once. The clonotype comes from a woman under 40 in good health. The chain uses TRBV9 and TRBJ2-7; no clear D gene. Sequencing was carried out using blood. For the CDR3, the DNA is TGTGCCAGCAGCGCCCCCTCTGGAGCCTCGGGCTCCTACGAGCAGTACTTC. It yields the protein CASSAPSGASGSYEQYF.